These 15 T cell receptor beta chains share one sample of origin, sequenced in a study of metastatic and nonmetastatic thyroid tumors. MiXCR reprocessed the PCR reads for TCRdb. In the table there are 15,000 to 20,000 clones, around an eighth of which are singletons. All patients reached thyroid surgery having received no treatment beforehand. The sample consisted of tumor tissue. The receptors here all came from a female donor with papillary thyroid cancer or a benign thyroid nodule (not recorded which). Some clones in this sample may be carry-over from other donors' samples.

The chain couples TRBV5-1 to TRBJ2-2; D possibly matches TRBD1 or TRBD2 (5 bases each). The V gene's germline CDR1 is SGHRS and CDR2 YFSETQ. V was cut by 3 bases and J by 6 bases, with 18 bases left in between. The CDR3 extends over 16 amino acids. The CDR3 spells CASSSIAGSEAGELFF. CDR3 sequence (DNA): TGCGCCAGCAGCTCGATTGCAGGGAGTGAGGCCGGGGAGCTGTTTTTT.

This clone was counted many times. J is TRBJ2-1 and V is TRBV6-6; TRBD2 is a possible D gene (5 bases). The V end lost 0 bases, the J end lost 9 bases, and 15 bases lay between the germline ends. The CDR3 spans 15 residues. Germline CDR1 and CDR2: MNHNY and SVGAGI (reference sequence). The CDR3 region has the DNA TGTGCCAGCAGTTACTCGAGGGTGGACGGAAGTGAGCAGTTCTTC. Protein: CASSYSRVDGSEQFF.

This clone was counted many times. The chain links TRBV15 to TRBJ1-5; D is undetermined. CDR1 and CDR2 from the germline V gene are LNHNV and YYDKDF (reference sequence). This CDR3 has 17 residues. The V end lost 0 bases, the J end lost 0 bases, and 12 bases lay between the germline ends. This CDR3 is CATSRDLAEASNQPQHF. The CDR3 DNA sequence: TGTGCCACCAGCAGAGATCTGGCAGAAGCTAGCAATCAGCCCCAGCATTTT.

The rearrangement joins TRBV6-1 to TRBJ2-3; D unresolved. The V and J ends lost 5 bases and 3 bases respectively, with 6 bases between them. Germline V gene sequence: CDR1 MNHNS, CDR2 SASEGT. This CDR3 is 12 amino acids long. CDR3 sequence (DNA): TGTGCCAGCAGTCCCTCTACAGATACGCAGTATTTT. Amino acid sequence: CASSPSTDTQYF.

This clone was counted ten times or more. The chain links TRBV7-6 to TRBJ1-5, with unresolved D. The CDR3 totals 13 residues. The V gene lost 1 base and the J gene lost 6 bases, with 7 bases spanning the gap. Per germline, CDR1 SGHVS and CDR2 FNYEAQ. The CDR3 DNA is TGTGCCAGCAGCTTAGACTCGGCTCAGCCCCAGCATTTT. It is translated as CASSLDSAQPQHF.

This clone was seen ten or more times. This chain joins TRBV20-1 and TRBJ1-1, with D hard to call. V lost 0 bases, J lost 4 bases, and 21 bases lay in between. CDR3 size: 17 residues. Per the germline V gene, CDR1 is DFQATT and CDR2 is SNEGSKA (reference sequence). The CDR3 nucleotides are TGCAGTGCTAGAGATCTTGGGGAGACTTCTTGGGGCACTGAAGCTTTCTTT. Encoded protein: CSARDLGETSWGTEAFF.

The rearrangement joins TRBV12-3 or TRBV12-4 to TRBJ1-1; the match to TRBD1 covers 10 bases. The CDR3 is 14 residues long. V trimming: 4 bases; J trimming: 4 bases; junction bases outside the gene matches: 3. The CDR3 nucleotides read TGTGCCAGCAGTTCGACAGGGGGCGGCACTGAAGCTTTCTTT. It translates to CASSSTGGGTEAFF.

In this sample, this clone turned up many times. The chain joins TRBV6-2 or TRBV6-3 to TRBJ2-3; D may correspond to TRBD1 or TRBD2 (5 bases each). CDR1 and CDR2 (germline): MNHEY, SVGEGT. V was clipped by 1 base and J by 14 bases, with 22 bases between them. The CDR3 covers 15 residues. The CDR3: CASSYWVLGVGALYF. CDR3 nucleotide sequence: TGTGCCAGCAGTTACTGGGTTCTGGGGGTAGGAGCGCTGTATTTT.

This clone is deemed medium-sized. The rearrangement uses TRBV19 and TRBJ1-6, with D maybe TRBD1 (5 bases). The ends were cut back, 7 bases at V and 14 bases at J, with 24 bases in the middle. Germline V gene data show CDR1 as LNHDA and CDR2 as SQIVND (reference sequence). The CDR3 runs 15 residues. In nucleotides, the CDR3 is TGTGCCAGTATGGGCCTTGGCAGGGACGATAGGACCCTCCACTTT. Translated: CASMGLGRDDRTLHF.

This clone has ten or more counts. The chain joins TRBV7-9 to TRBJ1-2; 9 positions match TRBD1. The CDR3 is made up of 13 amino acids. Germline V CDR1 and CDR2: SEHNR, FQNEAQ (reference sequence). After removal of 6 bases from V and 8 bases from J, the junction contained 7 bases not matched to a gene. The CDR3 loop is CASSYRQGEGYTF. DNA of the CDR3: TGTGCCAGCAGTTATCGACAGGGGGAAGGCTACACCTTC.

This clone occurred many times. V usage is TRBV6-2 or TRBV6-3 and J usage is TRBJ1-1; TRBD1 matches 8 bases. Trimming removed 6 bases from V and 5 bases from J; junction bases left unmatched: 11. The CDR3 sequence is 15 residues long. Per the germline V gene, CDR1 is MNHEY and CDR2 is SVGEGT. The CDR3 DNA sequence: TGTGCCAGCAGCCCTCGCGGACAGGGTAGTACTGAAGCTTTCTTT. Its translation: CASSPRGQGSTEAFF.

This clone has ten or more counts. The chain uses TRBV5-5 and TRBJ2-5; the D gene could be TRBD1 or TRBD2 (6 bases each). CDR3 length: 17 amino acids. Deletions cut 0 bases from V and 5 bases from J, with 20 bases between. Germline V lookup: CDR1 SGHKS, CDR2 YYEKEE (reference sequence). The CDR3 here is CASSLVPGVLDRETQYF. The CDR3 region has the DNA TGTGCCAGCAGCTTGGTCCCGGGAGTACTCGACAGGGAGACCCAGTACTTC. The whole variable domain, filled in from reference TRBV5-5 and TRBJ2-5, reads DAGVTQSPTHLIKTRGQQVTLRCSPISGHKSVSWYQQVLGQGPQFIFQYYEKEERGRGNFPDRFSARQFPNYSSELNVNALLLGDSALYLCASSLVPGVLDRETQYFGPGTRLLVL.

This clone is categorized as medium-sized. V gene TRBV12-3 or TRBV12-4 combines with J gene TRBJ2-7, with 9 positions matching TRBD1. This CDR3 region has 15 residues. The V and J ends lost 7 bases and 0 bases, in that order; junction bases with no gene match: 7. The CDR3 sequence: CASIKDRGSSYEQYF. Here the CDR3 DNA reads TGTGCCAGCATCAAGGACAGGGGAAGCTCCTACGAGCAGTACTTC.

This clone was counted at least ten times. The genes are TRBV7-9 and TRBJ2-1; 7 nucleotides align to TRBD2. Germline assignment: CDR1 SEHNR and CDR2 FQNEAQ (reference sequence). The CDR3 has 15 residues. V was pared by 5 bases and J by 6 bases, with 10 bases of the junction left unmatched. The CDR3 DNA is TGTGCCAGCAGCCCTCCGGGACTACGGGCCAATGAGCAGTTCTTC. Residues: CASSPPGLRANEQFF.

This clone was observed many times. A read error is possible here, since a much larger clone lies one base away. The gene calls are TRBV5-4 and TRBJ2-1, with D possibly being TRBD2 (6 bases). There are 16 residues in the CDR3. CDR1 and CDR2 (germline): SGHNT, YYREEE (reference sequence). V was shortened by 2 bases and J by 1 base, with 13 bases between the two germline ends. CDR3 nucleotide sequence: TGTGCCAGCAGCTTTAGCCCGGCGGGATCCTACAATGAGCAGTTCTTC. Amino acid sequence: CASSFSPAGSYNEQFF.